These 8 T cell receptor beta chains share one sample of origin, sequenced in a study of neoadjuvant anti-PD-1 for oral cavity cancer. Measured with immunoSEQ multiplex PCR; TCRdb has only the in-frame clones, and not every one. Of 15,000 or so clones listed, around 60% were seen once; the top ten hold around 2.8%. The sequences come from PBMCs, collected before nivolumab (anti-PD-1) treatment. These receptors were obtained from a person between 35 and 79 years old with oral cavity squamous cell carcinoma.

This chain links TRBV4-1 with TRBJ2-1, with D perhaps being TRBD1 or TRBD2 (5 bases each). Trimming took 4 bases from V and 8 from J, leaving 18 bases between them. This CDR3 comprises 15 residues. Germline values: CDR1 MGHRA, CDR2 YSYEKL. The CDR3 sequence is CASSPSWAGTDEQFF. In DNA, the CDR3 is TGCGCCAGCAGCCCCTCCTGGGCAGGGACGGATGAGCAGTTCTTC.

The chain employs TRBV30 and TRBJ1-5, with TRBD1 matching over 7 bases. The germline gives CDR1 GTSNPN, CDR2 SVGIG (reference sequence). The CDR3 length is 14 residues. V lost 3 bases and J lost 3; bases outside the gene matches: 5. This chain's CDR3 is CAWSTGAFNQPQHF. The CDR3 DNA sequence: TGTGCCTGGAGCACAGGGGCTTTCAATCAGCCCCAGCATTTT.

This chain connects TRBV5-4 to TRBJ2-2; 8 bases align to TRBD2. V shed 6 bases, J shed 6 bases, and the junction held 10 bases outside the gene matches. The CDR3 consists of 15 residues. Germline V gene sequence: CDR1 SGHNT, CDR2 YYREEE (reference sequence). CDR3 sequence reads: CASIRREDVAGELFF. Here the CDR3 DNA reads TGTGCCAGCATCCGGCGGGAGGATGTTGCCGGGGAGCTGTTTTTT. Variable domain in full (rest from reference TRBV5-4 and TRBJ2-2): ETGVTQSPTHLIKTRGQQVTLRCSSQSGHNTVSWYQQALGQGPQFIFQYYREEENGRGNFPPRFSGLQFPNYSSELNVNALELDDSALYLCASIRREDVAGELFFGEGSRLTVL.

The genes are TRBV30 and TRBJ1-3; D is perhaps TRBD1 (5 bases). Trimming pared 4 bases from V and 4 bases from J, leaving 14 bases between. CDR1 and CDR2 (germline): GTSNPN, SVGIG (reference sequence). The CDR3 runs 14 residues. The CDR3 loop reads CAWIKKGSGNTIYF. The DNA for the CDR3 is TGTGCCTGGATCAAAAAGGGGTCAGGAAACACCATATATTTT.

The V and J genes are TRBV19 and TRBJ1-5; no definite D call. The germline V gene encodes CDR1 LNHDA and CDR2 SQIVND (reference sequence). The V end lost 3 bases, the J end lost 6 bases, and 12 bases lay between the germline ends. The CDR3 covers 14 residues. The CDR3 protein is CASSMNLIRQPQHF. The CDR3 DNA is TGTGCCAGTAGTATGAATCTAATACGTCAGCCCCAGCATTTT.

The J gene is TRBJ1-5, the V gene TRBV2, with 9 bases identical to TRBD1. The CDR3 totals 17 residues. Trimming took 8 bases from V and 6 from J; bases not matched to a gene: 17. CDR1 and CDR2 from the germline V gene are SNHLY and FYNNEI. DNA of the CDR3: TGTGCCAGCGATCTCGCTGGGGGACAGGGAGGAGGTCAGCCCCAGCATTTT. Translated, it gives CASDLAGGQGGGQPQHF.

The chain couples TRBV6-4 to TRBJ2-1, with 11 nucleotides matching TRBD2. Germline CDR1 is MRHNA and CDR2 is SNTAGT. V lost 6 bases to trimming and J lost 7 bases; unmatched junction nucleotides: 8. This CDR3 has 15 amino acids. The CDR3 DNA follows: TGTGCCAGCAGCTTACTAGCGGGAGAAGTGAATGAGCAGTTCTTC. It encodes CASSLLAGEVNEQFF.

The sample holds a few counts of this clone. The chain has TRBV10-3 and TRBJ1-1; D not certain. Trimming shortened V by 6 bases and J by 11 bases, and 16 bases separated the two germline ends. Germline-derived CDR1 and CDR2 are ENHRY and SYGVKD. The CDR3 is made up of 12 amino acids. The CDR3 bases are TGTGCCATCAGCGGTGGAGGGCCGGCCGCTTTCTTT. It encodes CAISGGGPAAFF.